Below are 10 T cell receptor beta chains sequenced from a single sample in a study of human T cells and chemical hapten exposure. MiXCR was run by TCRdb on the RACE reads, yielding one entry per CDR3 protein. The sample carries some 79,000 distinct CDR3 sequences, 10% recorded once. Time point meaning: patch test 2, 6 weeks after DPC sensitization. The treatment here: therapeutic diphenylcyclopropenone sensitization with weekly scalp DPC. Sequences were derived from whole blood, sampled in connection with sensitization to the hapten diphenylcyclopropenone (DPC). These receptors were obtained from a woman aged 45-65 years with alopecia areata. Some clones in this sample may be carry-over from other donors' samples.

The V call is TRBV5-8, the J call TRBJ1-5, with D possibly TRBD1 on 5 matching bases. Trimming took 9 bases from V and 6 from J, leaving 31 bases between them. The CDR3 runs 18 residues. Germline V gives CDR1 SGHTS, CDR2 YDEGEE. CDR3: CATTNRDAGNLHGQPQHF. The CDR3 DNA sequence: TGTGCCACCACCAACCGGGACGCCGGGAATTTGCATGGTCAGCCCCAGCATTTT.

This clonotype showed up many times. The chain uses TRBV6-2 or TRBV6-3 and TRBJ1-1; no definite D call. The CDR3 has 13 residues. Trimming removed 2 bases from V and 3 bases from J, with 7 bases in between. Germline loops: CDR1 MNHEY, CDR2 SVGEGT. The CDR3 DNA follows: TGTGCCAGCAGTTACGAATGGGACACTGAAGCTTTCTTT. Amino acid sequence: CASSYEWDTEAFF.

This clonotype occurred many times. The CDR3 nucleotides are TGCAGTGCTAGAGGGTCCTGGGGGAACACTGAAGCTTTCTTT. It encodes CSARGSWGNTEAFF. This sequence joins TRBV20-1 and TRBJ1-1; no definite D call. The length of the CDR3 is 14 residues. Trimming stripped 1 base from V and 1 base from J, with 10 bases between. Germline values: CDR1 DFQATT, CDR2 SNEGSKA (reference sequence).

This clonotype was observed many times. The CDR3 reads CSVQPGLAGVNTGELFF. The DNA for the CDR3 is TGCAGCGTTCAACCGGGACTAGCGGGAGTCAACACCGGGGAGCTGTTTTTT. This chain joins TRBV29-1 and TRBJ2-2, with TRBD2 matching over 14 bases. V shed 5 bases, J shed 2 bases, and the junction held 7 bases outside the gene matches. The CDR3 loop spans 17 amino acids. Germline loops: CDR1 SQVTM, CDR2 ANQGSEA.

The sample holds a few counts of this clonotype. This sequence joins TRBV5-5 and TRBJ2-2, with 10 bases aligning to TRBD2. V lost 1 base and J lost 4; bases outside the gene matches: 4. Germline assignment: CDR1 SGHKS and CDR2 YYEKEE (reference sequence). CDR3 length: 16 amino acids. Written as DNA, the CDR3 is TGTGCCAGCAGCTTGAGAGCGGGAGGGCCCACCGGGGAGCTGTTTTTT. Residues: CASSLRAGGPTGELFF. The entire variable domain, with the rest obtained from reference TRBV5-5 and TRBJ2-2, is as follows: DAGVTQSPTHLIKTRGQQVTLRCSPISGHKSVSWYQQVLGQGPQFIFQYYEKEERGRGNFPDRFSARQFPNYSSELNVNALLLGDSALYLCASSLRAGGPTGELFFGEGSRLTVL.

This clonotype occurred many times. In nucleotides, the CDR3 is TGCAGTGGCCGGACTAGCGGGTCCTACGAGCAGTACTTC. It encodes CSGRTSGSYEQYF. V and J are TRBV20-1 and TRBJ2-7; TRBD2 aligns across 11 bases. The CDR3 is made up of 13 amino acids. The J segment lost 1 base and the V segment lost 7 bases, leaving 3 bases of the junction unmatched. Germline lookup yields CDR1 DFQATT and CDR2 SNEGSKA (reference sequence).

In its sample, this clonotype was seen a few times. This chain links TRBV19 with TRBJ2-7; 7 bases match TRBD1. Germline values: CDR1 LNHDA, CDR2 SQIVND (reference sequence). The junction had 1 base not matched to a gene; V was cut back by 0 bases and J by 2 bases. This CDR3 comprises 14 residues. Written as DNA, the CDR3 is TGTGCCAGTAGTATAGAACAGGGGCCCTACGAGCAGTACTTC. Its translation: CASSIEQGPYEQYF. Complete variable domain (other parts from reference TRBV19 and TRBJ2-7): DGGITQSPKYLFRKEGQNVTLSCEQNLNHDAMYWYRQDPGQGLRLIYYSQIVNDFQKGDIAEGYSVSREKKESFPLTVTSAQKNPTAFYLCASSIEQGPYEQYFGPGTRLTVT.

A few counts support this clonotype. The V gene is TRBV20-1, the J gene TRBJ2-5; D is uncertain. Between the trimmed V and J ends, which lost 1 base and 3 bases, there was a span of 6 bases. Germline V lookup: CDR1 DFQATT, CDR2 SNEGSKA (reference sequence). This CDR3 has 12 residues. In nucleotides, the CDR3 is TGCAGTGCTAGAGCCCAGAAAGAGACCCAGTACTTC. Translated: CSARAQKETQYF.

This chain's CDR3 is CASSFRVSGNTIYF. The CDR3 bases are TGTGCCAGCAGCTTTAGGGTCTCTGGAAACACCATATATTTT. This chain joins TRBV5-5 and TRBJ1-3, with D uncertain. The CDR3 consists of 14 residues. Germline CDR1 and CDR2: SGHKS and YYEKEE (reference sequence). The germline V and J ends were trimmed by 2 bases and 0 bases, with 6 bases remaining between them. The full variable domain, in which reference TRBV5-5 and TRBJ1-3 provide the parts outside the CDR3, is DAGVTQSPTHLIKTRGQQVTLRCSPISGHKSVSWYQQVLGQGPQFIFQYYEKEERGRGNFPDRFSARQFPNYSSELNVNALLLGDSALYLCASSFRVSGNTIYFGEGSWLTVV.

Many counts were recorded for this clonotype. CDR3 amino acids: CASRGRLMNTEAFF. The DNA of the CDR3 is TGTGCCAGCCGAGGCAGACTAATGAACACTGAAGCTTTCTTT. The V and J genes are TRBV12-3 or TRBV12-4 and TRBJ1-1; D not resolved. The germline V and J ends were trimmed by 8 bases and 0 bases, with 13 bases remaining between them. This CDR3 region has 14 residues.